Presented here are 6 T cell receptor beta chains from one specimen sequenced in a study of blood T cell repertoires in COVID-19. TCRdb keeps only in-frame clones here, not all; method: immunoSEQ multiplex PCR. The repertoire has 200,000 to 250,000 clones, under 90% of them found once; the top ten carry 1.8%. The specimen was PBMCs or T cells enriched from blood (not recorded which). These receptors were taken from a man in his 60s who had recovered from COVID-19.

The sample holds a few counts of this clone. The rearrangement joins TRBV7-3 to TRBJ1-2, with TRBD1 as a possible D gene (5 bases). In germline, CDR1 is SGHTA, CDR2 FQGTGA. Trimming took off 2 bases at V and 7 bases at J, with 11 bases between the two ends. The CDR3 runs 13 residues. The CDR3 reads CASSLGGAGGYTF. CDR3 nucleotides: TGTGCCAGCAGCTTAGGAGGGGCTGGTGGCTACACCTTC.

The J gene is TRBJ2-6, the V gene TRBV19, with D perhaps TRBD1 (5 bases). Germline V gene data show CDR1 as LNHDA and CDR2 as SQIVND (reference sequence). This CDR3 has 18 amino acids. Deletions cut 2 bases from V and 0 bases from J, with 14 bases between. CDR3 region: CASSIRGEMSSGANVLTF. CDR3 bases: TGTGCCAGTAGTATAAGGGGTGAGATGTCCTCTGGGGCCAACGTCCTGACTTTC.

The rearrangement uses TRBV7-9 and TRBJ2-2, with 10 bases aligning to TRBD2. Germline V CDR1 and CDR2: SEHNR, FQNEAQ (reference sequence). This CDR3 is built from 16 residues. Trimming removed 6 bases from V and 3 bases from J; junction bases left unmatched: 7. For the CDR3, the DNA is TGTGCCAGCAGGCCGACTAGCGGGTCCCACACCGGGGAGCTGTTTTTT. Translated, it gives CASRPTSGSHTGELFF. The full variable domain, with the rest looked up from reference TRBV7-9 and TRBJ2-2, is DTGVSQNPRHKITKRGQNVTFRCDPISEHNRLYWYRQTLGQGPEFLTYFQNEAQLEKSRLLSDRFSAERPKGSFSTLEIQRTEQGDSAMYLCASRPTSGSHTGELFFGEGSRLTVL.

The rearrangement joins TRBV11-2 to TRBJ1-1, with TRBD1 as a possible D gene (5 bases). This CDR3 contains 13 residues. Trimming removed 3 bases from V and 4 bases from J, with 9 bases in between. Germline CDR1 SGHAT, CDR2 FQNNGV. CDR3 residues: CASSFQGSTEAFF. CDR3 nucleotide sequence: TGTGCCAGCAGCTTTCAGGGTAGCACTGAAGCTTTCTTT.

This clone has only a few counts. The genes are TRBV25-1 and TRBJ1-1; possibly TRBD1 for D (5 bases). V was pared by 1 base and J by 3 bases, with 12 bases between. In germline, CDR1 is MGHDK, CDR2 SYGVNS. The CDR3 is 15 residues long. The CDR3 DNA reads TGTGCCAGCAGTGAATCAGCAGGGAGGGACACTGAAGCTTTCTTT. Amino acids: CASSESAGRDTEAFF.

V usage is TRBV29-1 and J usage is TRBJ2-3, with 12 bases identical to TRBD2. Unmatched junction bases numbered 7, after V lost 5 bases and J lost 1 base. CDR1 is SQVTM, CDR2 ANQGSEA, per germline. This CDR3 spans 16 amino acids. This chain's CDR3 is CSVTRLAGAGTDTQYF. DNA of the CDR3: TGCAGCGTTACGCGACTAGCGGGGGCTGGCACAGATACGCAGTATTTT.